This TCR beta chain was retrieved from a study of Tregs in tolerant kidney transplant recipients (dated by TCRdb to the late 2010s). About the full investigation: The study applied TCRbeta sequencing to find donor-specific regulatory T cells before combined kidney and bone marrow transplantation and then followed those same cells after transplant. General study outcomes and caveats: In tolerant patients, the expansion of donor-specific Tregs was greater than global Treg expansion, suggesting that the expansion was antigen-driven rather than nonspecific. The most biologically relevant and donor-specific TCRbeta repertoire appeared to be identified by expanding Tregs with activated donor B cells. The study was limited by small patient numbers, and the findings need validation in larger populations and under other immunosuppression protocols. Biological reproducibility was not examined directly, but technical replication error appeared to be minimal. For some patients the PCR primers changed over time, which made it impossible to compare the samples from those patients at the nucleotide level.

The CDR3 holds 14 amino acids from the cysteine to the phenylalanine. The only DNA kept is the CDR3, 42 bases in frame from the first base. According to the germline V gene, CDR1 reads KGHSH and CDR2 reads LQKENI. The junction shows trimming of 1 base on V and 6 bases on J, and the gene matches do not reach 2 bases of it. Related donors were used in the transplants with nonmyeloablative bone marrow transplantation, and mixed chimerism was transient in the human trials. Unstimulated Tregs (CD4+CD25+CD127-), CD4+ non-Tregs (CD4+CD25-), CD4 and CD8 cells were FACS-sorted from thawed PBMCs. The patients were a few recipients of combined kidney and bone marrow transplants from the ITN036ST trial, and samples were available only from these trial subjects. Healthy control blood was processed to PBMCs with a Ficoll density gradient and then cryopreserved, whereas patient PBMCs were collected both before and after transplant.

For TCRbeta CDR3 sequencing, genomic DNA was extracted from sorted cells using the QIAGEN DNeasy Blood and Tissue Kit. High-throughput TCRbeta CDR3 sequencing, including PCR amplification with bias correction and internal controls, was performed commercially through immunoSEQ. For the original study's pipeline: Unique productive TCRbeta sequences were defined by CDR3 nucleotide sequence where primers matched, and otherwise by CDR3 amino acid sequence together with Vbeta and Jbeta genes. As a correction for sorting error, sequences shared between sorted populations at a frequency ratio of 2:1 or less were discarded, and the remaining shared sequences were assigned to the higher population. A sequence was defined as donor-reactive if the sequence was expanded at least 5-fold in CFSE-low cells compared with unstimulated cells and had a frequency of at least 0.01% in CFSE-low cells. Repertoire divergence was quantified by Jensen-Shannon divergence calculated from the top 100 TCRbeta sequences ranked by frequency. For samples with multiple sequencing runs, sorting error was corrected separately for each run before the runs were pooled. TCRdb provides this immuneACCESS table in a form limited to in-frame rearrangements. Some clones are lacking; in checked studies, under half of them reflect an unresolved V gene, and why the rest are absent is not known. V, J and clone size are those of that table, while D and trimming were read from the DNA. The sample records 81,000 or so clones, around nine tenths of which are singletons. In total, the top ten clones hold roughly 1.5% of the sample.

This clone was detected only once. No antigen is known for it. No much larger clone exists at a distance of one base, and base qualities are not known. The sequence was collected from a human patient who received a combined kidney and bone marrow transplant. A transplant means some T cells may be of graft donor rather than patient origin. The rearranged segments are TRBV18 and TRBJ1-2; 10 central bases correspond to TRBD1. This specimen consisted of CD4+ T cells from blood (PBMCs), obtained 24 months after the transplant. For the CDR3, the sequence is CASSPQTGGDGYTF. The nucleotides are TGTGCCAGCTCACCACAGACAGGGGGCGATGGCTACACCTTC. With the portions outside the CDR3 filled from the reference TRBV18 and TRBJ1-2 genes, the complete variable region becomes NAGVMQNPRHLVRRRGQEARLRCSPMKGHSHVYWYRQLPEEGLKFMVYLQKENIIDESGMPKERFSAEFPKEGPSILRIQQVVRGDSAAYFCASSPQTGGDGYTFGSGTRLTVV.